This T cell receptor beta chain was obtained from a study of blood T cells in healthy people across ages. J gave up 13 bases and V 2 bases, and 15 bases lay outside the gene matches. Germline V gene sequence: CDR1 KGHSH, CDR2 LQKENI. The CDR3 sequence is 16 residues long. Then a second PCR, running about 7 to 11 cycles, was carried out with a sample-barcoded 5' primer and a J-beta primer mix. A single record per CDR3 protein comes from TCRdb applying MiXCR to the 5' RACE reads. The sample comprises some 920,000 distinct CDR3 sequences, 51% of which are singletons, and 20% to 25% rests with the top ten.

Input material: blood. The chain links TRBV18 to TRBJ2-4, with 9 bases that match TRBD2. The TCR was taken from a woman aged 60-75 years in good health. CDR3 sequence (DNA): TGTGCCAGCTCACCAAACCTGAGCGGGAGGACGGGAGAGCAGTACTTC. Translating gives CASSPNLSGRTGEQYF.